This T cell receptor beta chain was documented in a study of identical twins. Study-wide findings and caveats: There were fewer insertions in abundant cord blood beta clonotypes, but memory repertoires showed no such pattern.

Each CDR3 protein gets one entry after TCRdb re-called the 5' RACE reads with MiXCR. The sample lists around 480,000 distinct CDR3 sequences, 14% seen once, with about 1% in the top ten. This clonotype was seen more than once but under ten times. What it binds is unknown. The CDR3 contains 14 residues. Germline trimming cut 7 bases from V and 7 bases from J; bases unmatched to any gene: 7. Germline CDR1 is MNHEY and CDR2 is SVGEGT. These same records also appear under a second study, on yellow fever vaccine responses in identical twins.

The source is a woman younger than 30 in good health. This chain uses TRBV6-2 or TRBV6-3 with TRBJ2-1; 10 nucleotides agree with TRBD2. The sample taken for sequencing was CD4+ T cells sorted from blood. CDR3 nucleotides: TGTGCCAGCATCCTTAGCGGGGGGCAGAATGAGCAGTTCTTC. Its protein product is CASILSGGQNEQFF.